These 25 T cell receptor beta chains share one sample of origin, sequenced in a study of blood T cell repertoires in COVID-19. Clones were read by immunoSEQ multiplex PCR, and TCRdb kept only the in-frame ones, dropping some. Of under 200,000 clones listed, just over 90% were seen once; the top ten hold approximately 2%. The sequencing input was peripheral blood. These receptors originate from a man aged 18-30 years with acute or convalescent COVID-19.

The rearrangement joins TRBV30 to TRBJ2-3; 9 bases are a match to TRBD2. CDR1 and CDR2 from the germline V gene are GTSNPN and SVGIG (reference sequence). Losses at the gene ends were 6 bases for V and 4 bases for J; bases not matched to a gene: 11. This CDR3 is built from 15 residues. In DNA, the CDR3 is TGTGCCTGCTCAACCAGCGGGGGGAATGCAGATACGCAGTATTTT. Encoded protein: CACSTSGGNADTQYF.

J is TRBJ1-5 and V is TRBV19, with 8 bases fitting TRBD1. The V gene end was trimmed by 7 bases and the J gene end by 1 base; junction bases not matched to a gene: 3. Germline CDR1 LNHDA, CDR2 SQIVND (reference sequence). CDR3 size: 14 residues. CDR3 in amino acids: CASTRTGSNQPQHF. The CDR3 DNA reads TGTGCCAGTACCCGGACAGGGAGCAATCAGCCCCAGCATTTT. The full variable domain, its missing parts supplied by reference TRBV19 and TRBJ1-5, is DGGITQSPKYLFRKEGQNVTLSCEQNLNHDAMYWYRQDPGQGLRLIYYSQIVNDFQKGDIAEGYSVSREKKESFPLTVTSAQKNPTAFYLCASTRTGSNQPQHFGDGTRLSIL.

The chain is built from TRBV18 and TRBJ1-6, with TRBD1 as a possible D gene (6 bases). This CDR3 has 16 residues. The ends were cut back, 1 base at V and 14 bases at J, with 21 bases in the middle. The germline CDR1 and CDR2 sequences are KGHSH and LQKENI. CDR3 nucleotide sequence: TGTGCCAGCTCACCACTTAGGCAGGGGCCCAGTGGATCCCTCCACTTT. Encoded protein: CASSPLRQGPSGSLHF.

V is TRBV2 and J is TRBJ2-7, with TRBD2 matching over 8 bases. CDR1 SNHLY and CDR2 FYNNEI come from the germline V gene. The junction had 23 bases not matched to a gene; V was cut back by 5 bases and J by 5 bases. The length of the CDR3 is 19 residues. In DNA form, the CDR3 reads TGTGCCAGCAGTACCCGGAGAGCGGGAGTCGTTTCGACCAATAACGAGCAGTACTTC. Protein product: CASSTRRAGVVSTNNEQYF. The full variable domain, rest sourced from reference TRBV2 and TRBJ2-7, is EPEVTQTPSHQVTQMGQEVILRCVPISNHLYFYWYRQILGQKVEFLVSFYNNEISEKSEIFDDQFSVERPDGSNFTLKIRSTKLEDSAMYFCASSTRRAGVVSTNNEQYFGPGTRLTVT.

J is TRBJ1-2 and V is TRBV5-1; D unclear. CDR3 length: 13 amino acids. Trimming took 0 bases from V and 6 from J, leaving 9 bases between them. CDR1 is SGHRS, CDR2 YFSETQ, per germline. CDR3 in amino acids: CASSLGVRDGYTF. The CDR3 DNA follows: TGCGCCAGCAGCTTGGGAGTGAGAGATGGCTACACCTTC.

This clone has more than one count but fewer than ten. The gene calls are TRBV12-3 or TRBV12-4 and TRBJ1-6, with D perhaps TRBD1 (5 bases). This CDR3 comprises 13 residues. V lost 6 bases and J lost 10, with 13 bases in between. CDR3 in amino acids: CASRQRGLSPLHF. CDR3 nucleotide sequence: TGTGCCAGCAGGCAAAGGGGTCTCTCACCCCTCCACTTT.

The chain carries TRBV3-1 (or the pseudogene TRBV3-2) and TRBJ2-3; weak D call: TRBD2 (6 bases). Trimming took 4 bases from V and 4 from J, leaving 21 bases between them. This CDR3 is built from 17 residues. Per the germline V gene, CDR1 is LGHDT and CDR2 is YNNKEL (reference sequence). CDR3 sequence (DNA): TGTGCCAGCAGCCGCCTATTGTTAGTGCGGGGACCAGATACGCAGTATTTT. The encoded protein is CASSRLLLVRGPDTQYF.

This chain uses TRBV14 with TRBJ1-1; D unclear. Germline CDR1 and CDR2: SGHDN and FVKESK. This CDR3 comprises 17 residues. V lost 0 bases and J lost 2, with 16 bases in between. The chain's CDR3 is CASSQDSLVPVNTEAFF. As DNA, the CDR3 is TGTGCCAGCAGCCAAGATAGTCTAGTTCCGGTTAACACTGAAGCTTTCTTT.

The gene calls are TRBV6-5 and TRBJ2-5; weak D call: TRBD1 (5 bases). CDR3 length: 15 amino acids. The V end was cut by 4 bases, the J end by 3 bases, with 15 bases between. Per the germline V gene, CDR1 is MNHEY and CDR2 is SVGAGI. CDR3 residues: CASSFQSGSKETQYF. CDR3 DNA sequence: TGTGCCAGCAGTTTTCAGTCAGGGTCCAAAGAGACCCAGTACTTC.

This clone was counted only a few times. J is TRBJ2-3 and V is TRBV24-1; 9 bases are a match to TRBD1. Germline CDR1 is KGHDR and CDR2 is SFDVKD. The trim removed 2 bases at V and 5 bases at J, leaving 10 bases unmatched. The CDR3 loop spans 17 amino acids. CDR3: CATSDSSGTGSKDTQYF. In DNA form, the CDR3 reads TGTGCCACCAGTGATTCCTCCGGGACAGGGAGTAAAGATACGCAGTATTTT.

The V and J genes are TRBV10-2 and TRBJ2-7; tentatively, D is TRBD1 (6 bases). The germline gives CDR1 WSHSY, CDR2 SAAADI. This CDR3 region has 16 residues. The V and J ends lost 3 bases and 5 bases respectively, with 20 bases between them. CDR3 in amino acids: CASSEPPWGQLHEQYF. The DNA for the CDR3 is TGCGCCAGCAGTGAACCTCCTTGGGGGCAGCTTCACGAGCAGTACTTC.

V is TRBV2 and J is TRBJ1-1; 8 bases line up with TRBD1. The CDR3 spans 13 residues. Germline-derived CDR1 and CDR2 are SNHLY and FYNNEI. The trim removed 10 bases at V and 0 bases at J, leaving 4 bases unmatched. CDR3 DNA sequence: TGTGCCAATGCAGGGGGCATGAACACTGAAGCTTTCTTT. It yields the protein CANAGGMNTEAFF.

The V call is TRBV7-6, the J call TRBJ1-1; perhaps TRBD1 as D (6 bases). This CDR3 has 15 residues. Looked up from germline, CDR1 is SGHVS and CDR2 is FNYEAQ. Trimming left V 2 bases short and J 1 base short, with 11 bases between. In nucleotides, the CDR3 is TGTGCCAGCAGCTTAACAGGGTGGGCGAACACTGAAGCTTTCTTT. The encoded protein is CASSLTGWANTEAFF.

The chain links TRBV3-1 (or the pseudogene TRBV3-2) to TRBJ2-3; the D gene is possibly TRBD2 (6 bases). Germline CDR1 reads LGHDT; CDR2 reads YNNKEL (reference sequence). This CDR3 has 15 amino acids. V lost 8 bases and J 8 bases, leaving 23 bases between the germline ends. CDR3 sequence: CASSQRGTEGGTQYF. The CDR3 DNA is TGTGCCAGCTCACAACGGGGGACCGAGGGCGGTACGCAGTATTTT.

The V gene is TRBV5-1, the J gene TRBJ1-2; TRBD1 is a possible D gene (5 bases). Trimming cost V 0 bases and J 0 bases, with 12 bases left between them. Per germline, CDR1 SGHRS and CDR2 YFSETQ. The length of the CDR3 is 16 residues. CDR3 in amino acids: CASSLGGQVTNYGYTF. In DNA form, the CDR3 reads TGCGCCAGCAGCTTGGGGGGCCAGGTGACTAACTATGGCTACACCTTC.

This chain connects TRBV10-2 to TRBJ2-7; D may be TRBD2 (6 bases). Trimming cost V 2 bases and J 1 base, with 9 bases left between them. Germline V gives CDR1 WSHSY, CDR2 SAAADI. There are 14 residues in the CDR3. DNA of the CDR3: TGCGCCAGCAGTGAGGGGGGGACGTCCTACGAGCAGTACTTC. It specifies CASSEGGTSYEQYF.

V gene TRBV5-1 combines with J gene TRBJ2-7; TRBD1 agrees at 7 bases. The CDR3 sequence is 16 residues long. V lost 0 bases to trimming and J lost 2 bases; unmatched junction nucleotides: 8. Per germline, CDR1 SGHRS and CDR2 YFSETQ. CDR3 sequence (DNA): TGCGCCAGCAGCTTGGGGGGGCCAGGGGGTACCTACGAGCAGTACTTC. Translation gives CASSLGGPGGTYEQYF.

This clone was found a few times. The chain uses TRBV27 and TRBJ1-2; possibly TRBD1 for D (5 bases). The V gene lost 5 bases and the J gene lost 1 base, with 17 bases spanning the gap. Germline lookup yields CDR1 MNHEY and CDR2 SMNVEV (reference sequence). The CDR3 runs to 16 residues. The CDR3 protein is CASSGGPGNFNYGYTF. CDR3 DNA sequence: TGTGCCAGCAGTGGCGGTCCAGGGAACTTTAACTATGGCTACACCTTC.

This clone was counted between two and nine times. Other DNA sequences within the sample encode an identical CDR3. The chain recombines TRBV18 with TRBJ1-1, with D maybe TRBD1 (5 bases). V lost 5 bases and J 0 bases, leaving 7 bases between the germline ends. Germline values: CDR1 KGHSH, CDR2 LQKENI. The CDR3 totals 13 residues. CDR3 nucleotides: TGTGCCAGCTCAGCAGGGATGAACACTGAAGCTTTCTTT. As protein: CASSAGMNTEAFF.

This chain connects TRBV12-5 to TRBJ1-2; D is unclear. This CDR3 is 13 amino acids long. Looked up from germline, CDR1 is LGHNT and CDR2 is FRNRAP. Trimming removed 2 bases at V and 4 bases at J, with 8 bases between. DNA of the CDR3: TGTGCTAGTGGTTTGTTCAGTACCTATGGCTACACCTTC. It translates to CASGLFSTYGYTF.

Only a few counts were recorded for this clone. This chain connects TRBV27 to TRBJ2-1, with no clear D. There are 12 residues in the CDR3. V was clipped by 5 bases and J by 0 bases, with 2 bases between them. Looked up from germline, CDR1 is MNHEY and CDR2 is SMNVEV (reference sequence). CDR3 coding DNA: TGTGCCAGCAGTCGCTCCTACAATGAGCAGTTCTTC. Its protein product is CASSRSYNEQFF.

V is TRBV19 and J is TRBJ1-4, with 7 bases aligning to TRBD1. In germline, CDR1 is LNHDA, CDR2 SQIVND (reference sequence). The junction had 12 bases not matched to a gene; V was cut back by 10 bases and J by 7 bases. The CDR3 has 14 amino acids. The chain's CDR3 is CATRPEGAIEKLFF. For the CDR3, the DNA is TGTGCCACCCGACCGGAGGGGGCAATTGAAAAACTGTTTTTT. Complete variable domain (other parts from reference TRBV19 and TRBJ1-4): DGGITQSPKYLFRKEGQNVTLSCEQNLNHDAMYWYRQDPGQGLRLIYYSQIVNDFQKGDIAEGYSVSREKKESFPLTVTSAQKNPTAFYLCATRPEGAIEKLFFGSGTQLSVL.

The genes are TRBV4-1 and TRBJ1-2; 9 nucleotides match TRBD1. Per germline, CDR1 MGHRA and CDR2 YSYEKL. Trimming removed 1 base from V and 9 bases from J; junction bases left unmatched: 6. The CDR3 spans 14 residues. In DNA form, the CDR3 reads TGCGCCAGCAGCCAAGCTGGGACAGGGACGCGCTACACCTTC. It is translated as CASSQAGTGTRYTF.

CDR3 in DNA: TGCAGCGTTGAACAGGGGGCAAGCTATGGCTACACCTTC. Protein product: CSVEQGASYGYTF. The chain uses TRBV29-1 and TRBJ1-2, with 8 bases fitting TRBD1. With 2 bases clipped from V and 4 bases from J, the junction kept 3 bases outside the gene matches. The CDR3 totals 13 residues. Per the germline V gene, CDR1 is SQVTM and CDR2 is ANQGSEA. The full variable domain, completed using reference TRBV29-1 and TRBJ1-2, is SAVISQKPSRDICQRGTSLTIQCQVDSQVTMMFWYRQQPGQSLTLIATANQGSEATYESGFVIDKFPISRPNLTFSTLTVSNMSPEDSSIYLCSVEQGASYGYTFGSGTRLTVV.

The chain combines TRBV4-1 with TRBJ1-1; the D gene is possibly TRBD1 (5 bases). In germline, CDR1 is MGHRA, CDR2 YSYEKL. V lost 0 bases to trimming and J lost 0 bases, with 11 bases between them. The length of the CDR3 is 16 residues. DNA for the CDR3: TGCGCCAGCAGCCAAGATAGGTGGGGCTTGAACACTGAAGCTTTCTTT. It is translated as CASSQDRWGLNTEAFF.